Listed below are T cell receptor beta chains from one sample, sequenced in a study of blood T cell repertoires in COVID-19. Repertoires were generated with immunoSEQ multiplex PCR, while TCRdb's copy carries only in-frame clones and drops some. The sample holds about 290,000 clones, roughly nine tenths seen once. The source material was peripheral blood. The receptors shown here come from a woman under 40 with COVID-19, enrolled during active disease. Each CDR3 is given with its conserved first and last residue. Fields, in order: CDR3 DNA, CDR3 protein, J gene, V gene, clone size, D gene. D genes are given only for firm matches. Size tells how often a clone was seen (once, few, many) or the class of an expanded clone, and some rows leave it out.

CDR3 DNA: TGTGCCAGCAGTTACAGTCTTAGCGGGGGGACCTACGAGCAGTACTTC
CDR3 protein: CASSYSLSGGTYEQYF
J gene: TRBJ2-7
V gene: TRBV6-5
clone size: .
D gene: TRBD2

CDR3 DNA: TGTGCCAGCGGTCAGGGATTTGGCTACACCTTC
CDR3 protein: CASGQGFGYTF
J gene: TRBJ1-2
V gene: TRBV25-1
clone size: .
D gene: .

CDR3 DNA: TGTGCCAGCAGGGCTTCGGGGGGGATCTACGAGCAGTACTTC
CDR3 protein: CASRASGGIYEQYF
J gene: TRBJ2-7
V gene: TRBV14
clone size: .
D gene: TRBD2

CDR3 DNA: TGTGCCAGCAGCCTCTACAGGAGTGGGCCTGTCTACACCTTC
CDR3 protein: CASSLYRSGPVYTF
J gene: TRBJ1-2
V gene: TRBV28
clone size: .
D gene: .

CDR3 DNA: TGTGCCAGCAGCCACCCAAGGGGGAATTATAGCAATCAGCCCCAGCATTTT
CDR3 protein: CASSHPRGNYSNQPQHF
J gene: TRBJ1-5
V gene: TRBV27
clone size: .
D gene: .

CDR3 DNA: TGTGCCAGCTCACCCCAACGAAGAGGTATGGAGACCCAGTACTTC
CDR3 protein: CASSPQRRGMETQYF
J gene: TRBJ2-5
V gene: TRBV18
clone size: .
D gene: .

CDR3 DNA: TGTGCCAGCAGTGAAGCGCTGGAGGCCCTCTTT
CDR3 protein: CASSEALEALF
J gene: TRBJ1-1
V gene: TRBV6-1
clone size: once
D gene: .

CDR3 DNA: TGTGCCAGCAGCGGTCCGGACACTGGAAACACCATATATTTT
CDR3 protein: CASSGPDTGNTIYF
J gene: TRBJ1-3
V gene: TRBV9
clone size: .
D gene: .

CDR3 DNA: TGTGCCAGCAGTTACTCGGGACAGAATAATTCACCCCTCCACTTT
CDR3 protein: CASSYSGQNNSPLHF
J gene: TRBJ1-6
V gene: TRBV6-5
clone size: .
D gene: TRBD1

CDR3 DNA: TGTGCCAGCTCACCGCCTAGCGGGGCGGGGAGGACCCAGTACTTC
CDR3 protein: CASSPPSGAGRTQYF
J gene: TRBJ2-5
V gene: TRBV18
clone size: few
D gene: TRBD2

CDR3 DNA: TGTGCCAGCAGCCAAGATCCTAGGGGGGGCTTTTTCGAGCAGTTCTTC
CDR3 protein: CASSQDPRGGFFEQFF
J gene: TRBJ2-1
V gene: TRBV3-1/TRBV3-2
clone size: .
D gene: .

CDR3 DNA: TGCGCCAGCAGTGACCACAGGGGGTGGGCCTACAATGAGCAGTTCTTC
CDR3 protein: CASSDHRGWAYNEQFF
J gene: TRBJ2-1
V gene: TRBV10-1
clone size: .
D gene: TRBD1

CDR3 DNA: TGTGCCAGCAGCTTAGAGGCCGGGGTGGGCACAGATACGCAGTATTTT
CDR3 protein: CASSLEAGVGTDTQYF
J gene: TRBJ2-3
V gene: TRBV7-8
clone size: .
D gene: .

CDR3 DNA: TGTGCCAGCAAAAGTGAGAACGCTAACTATGGCTACACCTTC
CDR3 protein: CASKSENANYGYTF
J gene: TRBJ1-2
V gene: TRBV9
clone size: .
D gene: .

CDR3 DNA: TGTGCCAGCAGTTCCAGGACAGGCTCCTACGAGCAGTACTTC
CDR3 protein: CASSSRTGSYEQYF
J gene: TRBJ2-7
V gene: TRBV27
clone size: .
D gene: TRBD1

CDR3 DNA: TGTGCCAGCAGTTTTTTCGGGGGGGCCGGTGATGAGCAGTTCTTC
CDR3 protein: CASSFFGGAGDEQFF
J gene: TRBJ2-1
V gene: TRBV27
clone size: .
D gene: TRBD2

CDR3 DNA: TGTGCCAGCAGCTTAGCCTGGGGGCAGGGAGATACGCAGTATTTT
CDR3 protein: CASSLAWGQGDTQYF
J gene: TRBJ2-3
V gene: TRBV7-9
clone size: .
D gene: .

CDR3 DNA: TGTGCCAGCAGCCCCCTTGCCCCCCACAGGGGTAACTATGGCTACACCTTC
CDR3 protein: CASSPLAPHRGNYGYTF
J gene: TRBJ1-2
V gene: TRBV11-2
clone size: once
D gene: TRBD1

CDR3 DNA: TGTGCCAGCAGCTTAGCGCTAGCGGGGGGGCCTACTAGAAATGAGCAGTTCTTC
CDR3 protein: CASSLALAGGPTRNEQFF
J gene: TRBJ2-1
V gene: TRBV7-8
clone size: .
D gene: TRBD2

CDR3 DNA: TGTGCCAGTATGGGCCAGGGTGGTCAGCCCCAGCATTTT
CDR3 protein: CASMGQGGQPQHF
J gene: TRBJ1-5
V gene: TRBV19
clone size: .
D gene: .

CDR3 DNA: TGTGCCAGCAGTTTTGGAGGGGGCGCCGATGGCTACACCTTC
CDR3 protein: CASSFGGGADGYTF
J gene: TRBJ1-2
V gene: TRBV27
clone size: .
D gene: TRBD1

CDR3 DNA: TGTGCCAGTAGCCCCCCCCGGTCCCCTTCGAACACCGGGGAGCTGTTTTTT
CDR3 protein: CASSPPRSPSNTGELFF
J gene: TRBJ2-2
V gene: TRBV19
clone size: .
D gene: .

CDR3 DNA: TGTGCCAGCAGTGAAGGGGCAGGGAATCAGCCCCAGCATTTT
CDR3 protein: CASSEGAGNQPQHF
J gene: TRBJ1-5
V gene: TRBV6-1
clone size: .
D gene: .

CDR3 DNA: TGTGCCAGCAGCTCCGGGACAGTTTATGGCTACACCTTC
CDR3 protein: CASSSGTVYGYTF
J gene: TRBJ1-2
V gene: TRBV5-6
clone size: once
D gene: TRBD1

CDR3 DNA: TGTGCCTGGGACACGGGATACTACGAGCAGTACTTC
CDR3 protein: CAWDTGYYEQYF
J gene: TRBJ2-7
V gene: TRBV30
clone size: once
D gene: .

CDR3 DNA: TGCGCCAGCAGCCAATCCAGCGGGGACTCCTACAATGAGCAGTTCTTC
CDR3 protein: CASSQSSGDSYNEQFF
J gene: TRBJ2-1
V gene: TRBV4-1
clone size: .
D gene: TRBD2

CDR3 DNA: TGTGCCAGCAGCCAAGGAGGAGGGGAGCTGTTTTTT
CDR3 protein: CASSQGGGELFF
J gene: TRBJ2-2
V gene: TRBV3-1/TRBV3-2
clone size: once
D gene: .

CDR3 DNA: TGCGCCAGCAGCAATCAGATGTATGGCTACACCTTC
CDR3 protein: CASSNQMYGYTF
J gene: TRBJ1-2
V gene: TRBV5-1
clone size: .
D gene: .

CDR3 DNA: TGTGCCAGTAGTTCGACTAGCGGGGGTTATGAGCAGTTCTTC
CDR3 protein: CASSSTSGGYEQFF
J gene: TRBJ2-1
V gene: TRBV19
clone size: .
D gene: TRBD2

CDR3 DNA: TGTGCCAGCAGCATAGCGGGGGTTAGCACAGATACGCAGTATTTT
CDR3 protein: CASSIAGVSTDTQYF
J gene: TRBJ2-3
V gene: TRBV6-6
clone size: .
D gene: TRBD2

CDR3 DNA: TGTGCCAGCAGTCGACTGCGGGGGACGAGAGACGCGGGTGGCTACACCTTC
CDR3 protein: CASSRLRGTRDAGGYTF
J gene: TRBJ1-2
V gene: TRBV6-6
clone size: .
D gene: .

CDR3 DNA: TGTGCCAGCAGTTACTCGATCTTTCTAGCGGGGACCCACGACACCGGGGAGCTGTTTTTT
CDR3 protein: CASSYSIFLAGTHDTGELFF
J gene: TRBJ2-2
V gene: TRBV6-2/TRBV6-3
clone size: .
D gene: TRBD2

CDR3 DNA: TGTGCCAGCAGTTTCGGGACAGGGCCCTCCTACGAGCAGTACTTC
CDR3 protein: CASSFGTGPSYEQYF
J gene: TRBJ2-7
V gene: TRBV27
clone size: once
D gene: TRBD1

CDR3 DNA: TGCAGTGCTAGTAACAGGGACGGCTCGACAACTAATGAAAAACTGTTTTTT
CDR3 protein: CSASNRDGSTTNEKLFF
J gene: TRBJ1-4
V gene: TRBV20-1
clone size: .
D gene: .

CDR3 DNA: TGTGCCAGCAGCGGGGACAGAAGCTATGGCTACACCTTC
CDR3 protein: CASSGDRSYGYTF
J gene: TRBJ1-2
V gene: TRBV5-6
clone size: .
D gene: TRBD1